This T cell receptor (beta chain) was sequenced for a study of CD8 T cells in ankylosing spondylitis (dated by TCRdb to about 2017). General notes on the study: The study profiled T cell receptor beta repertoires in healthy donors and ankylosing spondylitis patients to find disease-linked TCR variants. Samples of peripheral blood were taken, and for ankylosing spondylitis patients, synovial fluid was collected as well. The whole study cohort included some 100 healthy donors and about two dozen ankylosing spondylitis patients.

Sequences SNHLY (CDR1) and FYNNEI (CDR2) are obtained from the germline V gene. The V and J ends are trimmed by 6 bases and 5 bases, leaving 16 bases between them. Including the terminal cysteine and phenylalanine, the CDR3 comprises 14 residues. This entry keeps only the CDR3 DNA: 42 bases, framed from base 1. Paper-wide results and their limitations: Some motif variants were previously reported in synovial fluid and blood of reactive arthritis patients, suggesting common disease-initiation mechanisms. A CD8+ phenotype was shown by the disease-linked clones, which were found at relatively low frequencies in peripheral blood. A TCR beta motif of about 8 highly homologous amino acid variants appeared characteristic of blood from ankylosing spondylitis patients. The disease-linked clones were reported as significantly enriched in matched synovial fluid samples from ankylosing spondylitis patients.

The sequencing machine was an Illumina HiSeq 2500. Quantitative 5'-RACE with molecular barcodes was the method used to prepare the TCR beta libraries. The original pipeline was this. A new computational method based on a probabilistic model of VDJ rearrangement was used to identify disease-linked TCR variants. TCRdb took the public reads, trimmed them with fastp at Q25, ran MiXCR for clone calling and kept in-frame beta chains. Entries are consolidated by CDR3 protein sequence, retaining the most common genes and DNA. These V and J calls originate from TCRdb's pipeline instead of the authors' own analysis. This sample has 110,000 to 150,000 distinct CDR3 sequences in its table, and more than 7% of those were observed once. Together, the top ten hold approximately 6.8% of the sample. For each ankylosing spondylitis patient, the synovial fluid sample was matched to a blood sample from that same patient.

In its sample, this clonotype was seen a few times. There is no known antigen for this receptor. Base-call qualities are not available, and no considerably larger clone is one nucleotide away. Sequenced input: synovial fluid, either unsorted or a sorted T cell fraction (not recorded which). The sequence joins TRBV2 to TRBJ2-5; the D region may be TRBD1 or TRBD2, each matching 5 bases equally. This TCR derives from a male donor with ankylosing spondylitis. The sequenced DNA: TGTGCCAGCAGGGCCAGCCAGGGAGCCGAGACCCAGTACTTC. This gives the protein CASRASQGAETQYF.